Listed here are 19 T cell receptor beta chains from one sample, sequenced in a study of cytomegalovirus exposure and HLA in healthy donors. Measured with immunoSEQ multiplex PCR; TCRdb has only the in-frame clones, and not every one. The sample consists of over 150,000 clones, 85% to 90% of them appearing once. The sequencing input was PBMCs. The receptors shown here come from a human donor in good health.

The chain uses TRBV10-3 and TRBJ1-2; TRBD1 aligns across 8 bases. The CDR3 covers 15 residues. The trim removed 6 bases at V and 7 bases at J, leaving 13 bases unmatched. The germline gives CDR1 ENHRY, CDR2 SYGVKD. The CDR3 protein is CAIRKDRAVYFGYTF. CDR3 nucleotide sequence: TGTGCCATCAGAAAGGACAGGGCGGTGTACTTTGGCTACACCTTC.

This clone was recorded once. V gene TRBV6-6 combines with J gene TRBJ1-2; 8 positions match TRBD1. Unmatched junction bases numbered 4, after V lost 0 bases and J lost 4 bases. Germline CDR1 reads MNHNY; CDR2 reads SVGAGI (reference sequence). CDR3 length: 15 amino acids. The CDR3 DNA sequence: TGTGCCAGCAGTTACTCATCAGGGGGCGGCTATGGCTACACCTTC. Translated: CASSYSSGGGYGYTF.

The chain couples TRBV4-1 to TRBJ1-5; D gene ambiguous. The CDR3 runs to 16 residues. Germline CDR1 MGHRA, CDR2 YSYEKL. Between the trimmed V and J ends, which lost 0 bases and 9 bases, there was a span of 18 bases. Here the CDR3 reads CASSQEADGRLGPQHF. The DNA of the CDR3 is TGCGCCAGCAGCCAAGAAGCGGACGGCCGGCTTGGGCCCCAGCATTTT.

The sample holds one count of this clone. The CDR3 spells CASSATSYNEQFF. DNA of the CDR3: TGCGCCAGCAGCGCCACTAGCTACAATGAGCAGTTCTTC. The chain carries TRBV5-1 and TRBJ2-1, with D possibly TRBD2 on 5 matching bases. Trimming left V 4 bases short and J 3 bases short, with 8 bases between. The CDR3 has 13 residues. Germline V gene sequence: CDR1 SGHRS, CDR2 YFSETQ.

Remarks on this clone: The sample has other DNA sequences that encode this CDR3 too. The gene calls are TRBV7-3 and TRBJ2-7; no clear D gene. CDR1 is SGHTA, CDR2 FQGTGA, per germline. CDR3 length: 13 amino acids. V was pared by 1 base and J by 4 bases, with 8 bases between. The CDR3 coding sequence is TGTGCCAGCAGCTTAAACAGTCGGTACGAGCAGTACTTC. This codes for CASSLNSRYEQYF.

This chain uses TRBV6-1 with TRBJ1-5; D is undetermined. Trimming removed 6 bases from V and 7 bases from J, with 25 bases in between. This CDR3 contains 17 residues. The V gene's germline CDR1 is MNHNS and CDR2 SASEGT. The CDR3 protein is CASRETLTGKRRQPQHF. As DNA, the CDR3 is TGTGCCAGCAGGGAAACCCTGACGGGGAAACGACGGCAGCCCCAGCATTTT.

This clone was detected a few times. CDR3: CASSLAKQGLGSYEKQYF. The CDR3 nucleotides are TGTGCCAGCAGCTTAGCCAAACAGGGATTGGGGAGCTACGAGAAGCAGTACTTC. V usage is TRBV11-2 and J usage is TRBJ2-7; TRBD1 might be the D (6 bases). The CDR3 contains 18 residues. Trimming took 1 base from V and 8 from J, leaving 27 bases between them. The germline CDR1 and CDR2 sequences are SGHAT and FQNNGV.

This clone was counted a single time. The V and J genes are TRBV4-3 and TRBJ2-7, with 8 bases aligning to TRBD1. The V segment lost 1 base and the J segment 0 bases; nucleotides outside the gene matches: 2. Germline V CDR1 and CDR2: LGHNA, YSLEER. The CDR3 has 15 amino acids. The CDR3 reads CASSQAGGRSYEQYF. The CDR3 coding sequence is TGCGCCAGCAGCCAAGCAGGGGGCCGCTCCTACGAGCAGTACTTC.

V gene TRBV2 combines with J gene TRBJ1-1; perhaps TRBD1 as D (6 bases). CDR1 is SNHLY and CDR2 is FYNNEI in the germline V gene. V lost 6 bases and J lost 10, with 15 bases in between. The CDR3 has 12 amino acids. This chain's CDR3 is CASRPDSLPAFF. CDR3 bases: TGTGCCAGCAGACCGGACAGTTTACCAGCTTTCTTT.

V usage is TRBV7-2 and J usage is TRBJ2-1; 7 bases align to TRBD1. The CDR3 consists of 13 residues. J gave up 9 bases and V 4 bases, and 6 bases lay outside the gene matches. CDR1 and CDR2 from the germline V gene are SGHTA and FQGNSA. CDR3 protein: CASSSYRGSEQFF. The CDR3 bases are TGTGCCAGCAGCTCCTACAGGGGCAGTGAGCAGTTCTTC.

The gene calls are TRBV7-6 and TRBJ1-2; 8 bases align to TRBD1. The V gene end was trimmed by 5 bases and the J gene end by 4 bases; junction bases not matched to a gene: 3. The CDR3 totals 13 residues. Germline CDR1 SGHVS, CDR2 FNYEAQ. CDR3 residues: CASSAGQGYGYTF. In DNA form, the CDR3 reads TGTGCCAGCAGCGCCGGACAGGGCTATGGCTACACCTTC. The full variable domain, its missing parts supplied by reference TRBV7-6 and TRBJ1-2, is GAGVSQSPRYKVTKRGQDVALRCDPISGHVSLYWYRQALGQGPEFLTYFNYEAQQDKSGLPNDRFSAERPEGSISTLTIQRTEQRDSAMYRCASSAGQGYGYTFGSGTRLTVV.

The chain employs TRBV23-1 and TRBJ1-5; D possibly corresponds to TRBD1 (5 bases). TRBV23-1 is recorded as an ORF, its role being uncertain. The CDR3 is made up of 18 amino acids. The V end lost 6 bases, the J end lost 0 bases, and 21 bases lay between the germline ends. The CDR3 nucleotides are TGCGCCAGCAGCCCTTCTGGGGGGGGAGTGAGTAGCAATCAGCCCCAGCATTTT. This sequence encodes CASSPSGGGVSSNQPQHF.

This clone was detected only once. The chain uses TRBV30 and TRBJ1-1, with unresolved D. V gave up 3 bases and J gave up 0 bases, with 14 bases separating them. The V gene's germline CDR1 is GTSNPN and CDR2 SVGIG (reference sequence). The CDR3 extends over 15 amino acids. The DNA for the CDR3 is TGTGCCTGGAGATGGTATCGGTACCTGAACACTGAAGCTTTCTTT. It yields the protein CAWRWYRYLNTEAFF.

This rearrangement joins TRBV11-2 to TRBJ1-2; D unresolved. Trimming took off 0 bases at V and 8 bases at J, with 4 bases between the two ends. Germline-derived CDR1 and CDR2 are SGHAT and FQNNGV. There are 11 residues in the CDR3. CDR3 sequence reads: CASSLDIGYTF. The CDR3 region has the DNA TGTGCCAGCAGCTTAGATATAGGCTACACCTTC.

The chain is built from TRBV27 and TRBJ1-5; D might be TRBD1 (6 bases). The CDR3 is 12 residues long. Germline V gene sequence: CDR1 MNHEY, CDR2 SMNVEV (reference sequence). V lost 10 bases and J 5 bases, leaving 12 bases between the germline ends. DNA of the CDR3: TGTGCCATCGGGACACCTTATCAGCCCCAGCATTTT. Translating it yields CAIGTPYQPQHF.

V and J are TRBV27 and TRBJ2-1; tentative D call: TRBD1 (5 bases). The CDR3 sequence is 15 residues long. The germline V gene encodes CDR1 MNHEY and CDR2 SMNVEV (reference sequence). Trimming pared 4 bases from V and 3 bases from J, leaving 13 bases between. CDR3 sequence reads: CASSYRFSIYNEQFF. The DNA of the CDR3 is TGTGCCAGCAGTTACAGGTTTTCCATCTACAATGAGCAGTTCTTC.

The V gene is TRBV7-2, the J gene TRBJ2-1; 13 nucleotides line up with TRBD2. This CDR3 is built from 18 residues. CDR1 and CDR2 from the germline V gene are SGHTA and FQGNSA. V trimming: 5 bases; J trimming: 3 bases; junction bases outside the gene matches: 10. Written as DNA, the CDR3 is TGTGCCAGCAGCCAGGGACTAGCGGGGATCACAAACTACAATGAGCAGTTCTTC. This sequence encodes CASSQGLAGITNYNEQFF.

This chain connects TRBV11-2 to TRBJ2-1, with D uncertain. The CDR3 covers 13 residues. Germline lookup yields CDR1 SGHAT and CDR2 FQNNGV. V lost 5 bases, J lost 8 bases, and 13 bases lay in between. This CDR3 reads CASSAISRDEQFF. As DNA, the CDR3 is TGTGCCAGCAGCGCGATAAGTAGAGATGAGCAGTTCTTC.

This chain joins TRBV10-3 and TRBJ1-1; TRBD1 aligns across 11 bases. The CDR3 spans 14 residues. CDR1 is ENHRY and CDR2 is SYGVKD in the germline V gene. The ends lost 7 bases at V and 3 bases at J; junction bases unmatched: 4. CDR3 sequence: CAIKGQGAYTEAFF. The CDR3 DNA is TGTGCCATCAAAGGACAGGGGGCCTACACTGAAGCTTTCTTT.